This is a list of T cell receptor beta chains from one sample in a study of T cells in Graves' hyperthyroidism and ophthalmopathy. TCRdb analysed the multiplex PCR reads with MiXCR anew, one entry per CDR3 protein. The sample consists of 600,000 to 650,000 distinct CDR3 sequences, 15% to 20% of them appearing once. What was sequenced was blood. The source of these receptors is a woman aged 25-40 years with Graves' hyperthyroidism. CDR3s include the opening cysteine and the closing phenylalanine or tryptophan. The D gene is left open where the match is weak. Part of the rows lack a size; the others show once, few, many or a class for expanded clones.

V	D	size	J	DNA	CDR3
TRBV27	NA	many	TRBJ2-3	TGTGCCAGCCGAAGCGGGTTTCAATCAGATACGCAGTATTTT	CASRSGFQSDTQYF
TRBV6-1	NA	NA	TRBJ1-3	TGTGCCAGTACCAGGGGATCAGGAAACACCATATATTTT	CASTRGSGNTIYF
TRBV9	TRBD1	NA	TRBJ2-7	TGTGCCAGCAGCGTACAAGGGACAGGAGAGCAGTACTTC	CASSVQGTGEQYF
TRBV18	TRBD1	few	TRBJ2-7	TGTGCCAGCTCAACCGGGACAGGGGGCAACGAGCAGTACTTC	CASSTGTGGNEQYF
TRBV19	NA	NA	TRBJ1-1	TGTGCCAGTAGTCCCCTGACAGGACAGCGCACTGAAGCTTTCTTT	CASSPLTGQRTEAFF
TRBV7-9	NA	many	TRBJ2-7	TGTGCCAGCAGCCTACAGTCTTCAGAGCAGTACTTC	CASSLQSSEQYF
TRBV18	NA	many	TRBJ1-1	TGTGCCAGCTCAGAGTCCCTACCCGGGAACACTGAAGCTTTCTTT	CASSESLPGNTEAFF
TRBV20-1	TRBD2	many	TRBJ2-3	TGCAGTGCGAGGGACTACCTCTCAGATACGCAGTATTTT	CSARDYLSDTQYF
TRBV7-3	NA	few	TRBJ1-1	TGTGCCAGCAGCTTAGGAGGGGGGAGAGTTTCTGAAGCTTTCTTT	CASSLGGGRVSEAFF
TRBV6-1	TRBD1	few	TRBJ1-5	TGTGCCAGCAGAGACGGACAGGGGAGATCTCCGCCCCAGCATTTT	CASRDGQGRSPPQHF
TRBV7-8	NA	many	TRBJ2-7	TGTGCCAGCTCCCCTTTCGGGGAAGCGAGCTACGAGCAGTACTTC	CASSPFGEASYEQYF
TRBV12-3/TRBV12-4	TRBD1	many	TRBJ2-2	TGTGCCAGCAGCTTCATTCGGGACAGGAGAACCGGGGAGCTGTTTTTT	CASSFIRDRRTGELFF
TRBV7-9	TRBD1	many	TRBJ1-2	TGTGCCAGCAGGACAGGGATGGACGGCTACACCTTC	CASRTGMDGYTF
TRBV29-1	NA	few	TRBJ1-2	TGCAGCGTCCCGGAGGGGTCATTCGGCTATGGCTACACCTTC	CSVPEGSFGYGYTF
TRBV7-9	NA	many	TRBJ2-5	TGTGCCAGCAGCCCAGACCGGGCTGGGGAGACCCAGTACTTC	CASSPDRAGETQYF
TRBV12-3/TRBV12-4	NA	many	TRBJ2-7	TGTGCCAGCAGTTCGTACAGGGTGGCCTACGAGCAGTACTTC	CASSSYRVAYEQYF
TRBV7-3	NA	few	TRBJ1-2	TGTGCCAGCAGCTTAGCAGGGTGGGCTAACTATGGCTACACCTTC	CASSLAGWANYGYTF
TRBV6-5	TRBD1	many	TRBJ1-1	TGTGCCAGCAGTTACTACAGGGGGAACACTGAAGCTTTCTTT	CASSYYRGNTEAFF
TRBV7-2	TRBD1	few	TRBJ2-5	TGTGCCAGCAGCTTAGTCTTTGACAGGGGAGAAGAGACCCAGTACTTC	CASSLVFDRGEETQYF
TRBV7-3	NA	many	TRBJ2-3	TGTGCCAGCAGCTTAATTGCTGGGGTCGGCACAGATACGCAGTATTTT	CASSLIAGVGTDTQYF
TRBV3-1	TRBD2	many	TRBJ2-1	TGTGCCAGCAGCCAACTAAGGACTAGCAATGAGCAGTTCTTC	CASSQLRTSNEQFF
TRBV7-2	TRBD2	NA	TRBJ2-7	TGTGCCAGCAGCATTAGCGGGAGAAGCGAGCAGTACTTC	CASSISGRSEQYF
TRBV4-2	NA	NA	TRBJ1-4	TGTGCCATCTTGAGCAATGAAAAACTGTTTTTT	CAILSNEKLFF
TRBV29-1	NA	few	TRBJ2-2	TGCAGCGTTGAGTTTTTTGGTCTCAACACCGGGGAGCTGTTTTTT	CSVEFFGLNTGELFF
TRBV20-1	TRBD1	few	TRBJ2-7	TGCAGTGCTAGGCCGACAGGGGGACTTAACGAGCAGTACTTC	CSARPTGGLNEQYF
TRBV6-1	NA	many	TRBJ1-2	TGTGCCAGCAGTGAAGAGGGGGGCTACACCTTC	CASSEEGGYTF
TRBV7-8	NA	many	TRBJ2-5	TGTGCCAGCAGCTTAGAGAATCGGGAGACCCAGTACTTC	CASSLENRETQYF
TRBV19	NA	NA	TRBJ2-4	TGTGCCAGTAGGTGGGGAGTCGAGTCCAAAAACATTCAGTACTTC	CASRWGVESKNIQYF
TRBV19	NA	few	TRBJ1-4	TGTGCCAGTAGTATTAGACGCTGGATCACCGGGAAGGAAAAACTGTTTTTT	CASSIRRWITGKEKLFF
TRBV6-5	NA	NA	TRBJ1-5	TGTGCCAGCAGTTACTCCGCCTACCAGCCCCAGCATTTT	CASSYSAYQPQHF
TRBV30	NA	many	TRBJ2-2	TGTGCCTGGAGAGAAGGCCCCGGGGAGCTGTTTTTT	CAWREGPGELFF
TRBV29-1	NA	NA	TRBJ2-7	TGCAGCGTTGAAGATTGGAGGGAAATCCCCTACGAGCAGTACTTC	CSVEDWREIPYEQYF
TRBV5-5	TRBD2	NA	TRBJ2-3	TGTGCCAGCAGCTTTAGCGGGTCAGTGGATACGCAGTATTTT	CASSFSGSVDTQYF
TRBV3-1	NA	many	TRBJ1-4	TGTGCCAGCAGCCAAGATGCGGCGCGGGCTAATGAAAAACTGTTTTTT	CASSQDAARANEKLFF
TRBV4-2	NA	NA	TRBJ1-2	TGTGCCAGCAGCGACCTAGGGGGGTGGTATGGCTACACCTTC	CASSDLGGWYGYTF
TRBV12-5	TRBD1	NA	TRBJ2-2	TGTGCTAGTGGTTTGCCCCCCGGACTGACAGGGGGTAAGCTGTTTTTT	CASGLPPGLTGGKLFF
TRBV28	NA	many	TRBJ1-1	TGTGCCAGCAGTCCACAGGCTCCTGAAGCTTTCTTT	CASSPQAPEAFF